This TCR beta chain was captured in a study of regulatory T cells in long-lasting Graves disease. Both iRepertoire HTBI primers and Arm-PCR of CDR3 regions were used to build the TCR beta libraries. MiXCR was run by TCRdb on the multiplex PCR reads, yielding one entry per CDR3 protein. Altogether 250,000 to 300,000 distinct CDR3 sequences are present, about 18% being singletons, with the ten largest covering about 14%. Losses at the gene ends were 1 base for V and 3 bases for J; bases not matched to a gene: 6. The CDR3 is 17 residues long. CDR1 LGHNT and CDR2 FRNRAP come from the germline V gene. This clonotype was counted at least ten times. Time point meaning: newly diagnosed GD, antithyroid drugs for less than 3 months. Construction of the TCR library relied on RNA isolated from PBMCs. The data were also submitted as part of a second study, on T cells in Graves' hyperthyroidism and ophthalmopathy.

The V and J genes are TRBV12-5 and TRBJ2-6, with 7 bases fitting TRBD1. This material consisted of peripheral blood mononuclear cells (PBMCs), taken at new diagnosis, from a patient treated with antithyroid drugs. The sequence came from a woman aged 25-40 years with Graves disease. CDR3 coding DNA: TGTGCTAGTGGTTTGGAGACAGGGCCTAATGGGGCCAACGTCCTGACTTTC. Encoded protein: CASGLETGPNGANVLTF.